This TCR beta chain was retrieved from a study of radiotherapy plus CTLA-4 blockade in lung cancer. Study context: Disease control reached 30% to 35%, with objective responses in roughly 19%.

Receiving focal radiation plus CTLA-4 blockade with ipilimumab were patients who had chemo-refractory metastatic non-small-cell lung cancer. This clone was detected only a few times. Its specificity is unknown. Generated by immunoSEQ multiplex PCR, the TCRdb table keeps only in-frame clones and is missing some. The sample consists of fewer than 100,000 clones, 78% of them appearing once. The CDR3 consists of 16 residues. V lost 1 base and J 0 bases, leaving 11 bases between the germline ends. Germline CDR1 and CDR2: SGHRS and YFSETQ. General observations from the study: In blood, TCR clones derived from the tumor expanded after radiotherapy plus ipilimumab.

The clonotype was recovered from a human donor with non-small cell lung cancer whose response to radiotherapy plus ipilimumab could not be evaluated. Some clones in this sample may be carry-over from other donors' samples. V gene TRBV5-1 combines with J gene TRBJ1-3; tentative D call: TRBD1 (5 bases). The specimen comprised peripheral blood, sampled from a patient treated with radiotherapy plus ipilimumab. DNA of the CDR3: TGCGCCAGCAGCTTGATGTGGGGGGGCTCTGGAAACACCATATATTTT. Amino acids: CASSLMWGGSGNTIYF.